What follows describes a single T cell receptor beta chain. No antigen is known for it. A junction end diverges from the germline sequence, so it may reflect a read error. This sample stems from a study of response to subunit inactivated influenza vaccine. Study outcomes and limitations: T cells newly recruited by each seasonal influenza vaccination are few, the authors suggested.

TCRdb re-called the RT-PCR reads through MiXCR, storing one row per CDR3 protein. In the table there are 500,000 to 600,000 distinct CDR3 sequences, less than 10% of which are singletons. The origin of this receptor is a man in his fifties or sixties who received an inactivated influenza vaccine. The sequences come from PBMCs from blood, collected roughly 24 months after vaccination.

The CDR3: CSSSLIGGAGTNEKLFF. The CDR3 DNA follows: TGTTCCAGCAGCCTTATAGGGGGGGCTGGCACTAATGAAAAACTGTTTTTT. The chain carries TRBV7-9 and TRBJ1-4; TRBD1 might be the D (6 bases). This CDR3 comprises 17 residues. Germline V gene lookup returns CDR1 SEHNR and CDR2 FQNEAQ (reference sequence).